The clone carrying this T cell receptor beta chain was recorded a few times. Its antigen is as yet unknown. The sample comes from a study of T cell repertoires in cytomegalovirus infection. Study results and caveats: Clonotype analysis showed dominance of the ex vivo response by HLA-C-restricted CMV-specific TCR beta clonotypes.

From the reads, TCRdb called clonotypes with MiXCR, one entry per CDR3 protein. Of 150,000 to 200,000 distinct CDR3 sequences listed, 15% to 20% were seen once; the top ten hold around 20%. This sequence originates from a human donor in good health (CMV status not recorded). Some clones in this sample may be carry-over from other donors' samples. The sequenced sample was CD8+ T cells from PBMCs.

The CDR3 nucleotides read TGTGCCAGCAGTACCCGGGGGGAGCAGTACTTC. Encoded protein: CASSTRGEQYF. The chain uses TRBV11-2 and TRBJ2-7; perhaps TRBD2 as D (6 bases). The V and J ends lost 6 bases and 7 bases respectively, with 10 bases between them. The CDR3 length is 11 residues. In germline, CDR1 is SGHAT, CDR2 FQNNGV.